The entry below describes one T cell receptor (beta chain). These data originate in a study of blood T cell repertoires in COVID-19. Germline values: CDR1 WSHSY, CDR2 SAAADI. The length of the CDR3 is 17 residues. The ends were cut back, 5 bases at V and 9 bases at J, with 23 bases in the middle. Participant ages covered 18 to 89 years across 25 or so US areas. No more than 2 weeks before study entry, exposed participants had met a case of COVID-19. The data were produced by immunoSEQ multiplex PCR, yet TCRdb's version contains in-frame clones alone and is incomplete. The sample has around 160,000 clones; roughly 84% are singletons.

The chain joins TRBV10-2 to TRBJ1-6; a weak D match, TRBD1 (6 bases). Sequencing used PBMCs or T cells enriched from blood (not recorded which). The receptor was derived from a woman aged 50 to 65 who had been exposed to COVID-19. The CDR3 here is CASSNQITGKVGSPLHF. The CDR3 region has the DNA TGCGCCAGCAGTAACCAGATAACAGGGAAAGTAGGTTCACCCCTCCACTTT.